The sequence of this TCR beta chain was determined in a study of CD8 T cells in Susac syndrome. Overall study context: Among the Susac syndrome patients who underwent sequencing, roughly six had clinically active disease, while about 8 of them were in remission. Blood was drawn from Susac syndrome patients while they were therapy-naive, on corticosteroids, or on intravenous immunoglobulin alone. General study results and limits: The authors found no clonal expansion in Susac syndrome CD4+ T cell repertoires.

Germline CDR1 is DFQATT and CDR2 is SNEGSKA (reference sequence). The CDR3 has 17 residues. Trimming left V 0 bases short and J 8 bases short, with 23 bases between. As regards this clonotype: The antigen is not known.

Reverse transcription of about 0.45 to 1 ug RNA used random hexamers. The immunoSEQ assay covered 54 Vbeta and 13 Jbeta segments for CDR3. One entry per CDR3 protein, called by TCRdb with MiXCR from the immunoSEQ multiplex PCR reads. The table has 150,000 to 200,000 distinct CDR3 sequences, 94% seen once; the top ten hold more than 0.095%. The sequencing input was CD4+ T cells from PBMCs. The V gene is TRBV20-1, the J gene TRBJ2-1, with D perhaps TRBD2 (6 bases). The receptor's source is a human donor with Susac syndrome. The DNA of the CDR3 is TGCAGTGCTAGAGATTGGCCTACCGCTGGGGGGTCGGATGAGCAGTTCTTC. It encodes CSARDWPTAGGSDEQFF.